The sequence of this TCR beta chain was determined in a study of beta chain features in type 1 diabetes. Overall study context: Healthy donors and patients showed comparable age, gender and cell yields. Study findings and constraints: More deletions and fewer insertions at VDJ junctions were seen in type 1 diabetes patients. The study found moderately but significantly shorter TCRB CDR3s in all four CD4+ subsets of Type 1 diabetes patients.

This clone was seen a handful of times. The antigen remains undetermined. The entirety of the isolated RNA underwent reverse transcription, so expressed TCRB transcripts were sequenced. Naive, central memory and regulatory T cell samples averaged about 3.57 million reads. Generated by immunoSEQ multiplex PCR, the TCRdb table keeps only in-frame clones and is missing some. The sample includes over 200,000 clones, roughly a tenth seen only once; the top ten take about 0.018%. Source material: naive CD4+ T cells from blood. The receptor comes from a man in his thirties or forties with type 1 diabetes.

The CDR3 nucleotides are TGTGCCAGCAGAAGGGCGGGGGGGAGTTATGGCTACACCTTC. As protein: CASRRAGGSYGYTF. This chain links TRBV13 with TRBJ1-2; D perhaps matches TRBD1 (5 bases). The CDR3 has 14 amino acids. Trimming took 6 bases from V and 5 from J, leaving 16 bases between them. Per the germline V gene, CDR1 is PRHDT and CDR2 is FYEKMQ (reference sequence).